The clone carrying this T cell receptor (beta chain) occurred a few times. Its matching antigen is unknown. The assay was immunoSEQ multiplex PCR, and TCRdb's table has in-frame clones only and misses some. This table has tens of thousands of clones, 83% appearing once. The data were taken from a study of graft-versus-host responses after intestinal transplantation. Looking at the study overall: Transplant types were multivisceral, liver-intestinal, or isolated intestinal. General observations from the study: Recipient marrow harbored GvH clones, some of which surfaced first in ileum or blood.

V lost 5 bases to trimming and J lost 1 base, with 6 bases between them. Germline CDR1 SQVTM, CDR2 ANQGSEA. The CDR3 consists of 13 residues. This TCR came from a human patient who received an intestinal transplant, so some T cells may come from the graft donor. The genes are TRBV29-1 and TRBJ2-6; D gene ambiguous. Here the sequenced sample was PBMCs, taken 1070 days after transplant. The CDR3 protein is CSVHLSGANVLTF. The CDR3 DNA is TGCAGCGTTCACTTATCTGGGGCCAACGTCCTGACTTTC.